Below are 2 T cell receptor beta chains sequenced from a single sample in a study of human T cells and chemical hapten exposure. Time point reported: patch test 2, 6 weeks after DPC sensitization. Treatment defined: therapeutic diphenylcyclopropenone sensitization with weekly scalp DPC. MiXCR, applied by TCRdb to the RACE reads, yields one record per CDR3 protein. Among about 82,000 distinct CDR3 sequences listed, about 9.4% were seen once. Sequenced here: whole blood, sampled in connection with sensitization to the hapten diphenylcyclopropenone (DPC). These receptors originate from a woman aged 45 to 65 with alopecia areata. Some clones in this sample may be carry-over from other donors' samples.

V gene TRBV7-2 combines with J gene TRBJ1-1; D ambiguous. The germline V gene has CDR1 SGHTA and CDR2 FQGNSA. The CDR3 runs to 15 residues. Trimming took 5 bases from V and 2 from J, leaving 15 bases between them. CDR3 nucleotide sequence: TGTGCCAGCAGCCATACAGTAGTCGCTAACACTGAAGCTTTCTTT. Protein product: CASSHTVVANTEAFF.

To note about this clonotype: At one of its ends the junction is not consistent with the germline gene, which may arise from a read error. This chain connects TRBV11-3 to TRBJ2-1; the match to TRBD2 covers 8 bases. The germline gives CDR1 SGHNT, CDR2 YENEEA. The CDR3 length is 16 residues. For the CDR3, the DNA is TGTGCCAGCAGCGTGACAAGCGGGAGTTCTAACAATGTGCAGTTCTTC. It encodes CASSVTSGSSNNVQFF.